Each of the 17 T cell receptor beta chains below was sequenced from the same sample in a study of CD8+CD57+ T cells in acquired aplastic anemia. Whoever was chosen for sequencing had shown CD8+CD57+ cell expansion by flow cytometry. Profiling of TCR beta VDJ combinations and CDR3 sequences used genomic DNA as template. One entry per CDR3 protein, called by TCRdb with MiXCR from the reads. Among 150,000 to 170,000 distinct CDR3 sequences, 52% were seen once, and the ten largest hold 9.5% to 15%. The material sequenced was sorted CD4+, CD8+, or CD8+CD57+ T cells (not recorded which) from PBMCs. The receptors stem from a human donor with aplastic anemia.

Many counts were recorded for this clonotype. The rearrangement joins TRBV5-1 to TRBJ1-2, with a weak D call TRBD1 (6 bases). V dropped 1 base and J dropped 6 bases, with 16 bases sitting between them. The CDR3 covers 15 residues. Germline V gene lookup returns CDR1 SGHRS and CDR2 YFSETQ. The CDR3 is CASSLSGHRGDGYTF. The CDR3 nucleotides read TGCGCCAGCAGCTTGTCGGGACACAGAGGGGATGGCTACACCTTC.

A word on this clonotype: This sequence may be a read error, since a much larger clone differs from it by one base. The CDR3 protein is CASRPRGTGRQETQYF. CDR3 nucleotides: TGTGCCAGCAGACCTCGCGGGACCGGGCGTCAAGAGACCCAGTACTTC. The chain has TRBV10-3 and TRBJ2-5, with a tentative D call TRBD2 (6 bases). Between the trimmed V and J ends, which lost 10 bases and 2 bases, there was a span of 23 bases. This CDR3 has 16 amino acids. From germline, CDR1 is ENHRY and CDR2 SYGVKD.

The CDR3 sequence: CASSRDWIYEQYF. The CDR3 DNA is TGTGCCAGTAGCCGGGACTGGATCTACGAGCAGTACTTC. V is TRBV7-6 and J is TRBJ2-7; the D gene is possibly TRBD2 (6 bases). V was trimmed by 9 bases and J by 3 bases, leaving 15 bases between them. Germline-derived CDR1 and CDR2 are SGHVS and FNYEAQ. This CDR3 has 13 amino acids.

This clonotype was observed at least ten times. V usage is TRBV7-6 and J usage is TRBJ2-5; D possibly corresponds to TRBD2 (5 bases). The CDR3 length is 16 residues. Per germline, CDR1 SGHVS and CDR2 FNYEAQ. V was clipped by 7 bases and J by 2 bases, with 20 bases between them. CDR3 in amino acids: CASTERWEQTQETQYF. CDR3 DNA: TGTGCCAGCACCGAACGTTGGGAGCAAACGCAAGAGACCCAGTACTTC.

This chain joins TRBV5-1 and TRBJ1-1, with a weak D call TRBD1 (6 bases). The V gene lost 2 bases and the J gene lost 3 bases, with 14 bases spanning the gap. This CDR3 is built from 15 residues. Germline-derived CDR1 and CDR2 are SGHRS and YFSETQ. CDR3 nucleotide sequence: TGCGCCAGCAGCTTCGAACAGGGTTTAGACACTGAAGCTTTCTTT. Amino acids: CASSFEQGLDTEAFF.

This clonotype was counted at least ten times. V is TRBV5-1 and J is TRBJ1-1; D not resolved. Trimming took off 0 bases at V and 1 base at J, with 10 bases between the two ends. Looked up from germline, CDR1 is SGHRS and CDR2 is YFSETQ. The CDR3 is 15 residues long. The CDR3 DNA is TGCGCCAGCAGCTTGGACCTTCTGGGGAACACTGAAGCTTTCTTT. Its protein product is CASSLDLLGNTEAFF. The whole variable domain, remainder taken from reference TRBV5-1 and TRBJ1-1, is KAGVTQTPRYLIKTRGQQVTLSCSPISGHRSVSWYQQTPGQGLQFLFEYFSETQRNKGNFPGRFSGRQFSNSRSEMNVSTLELGDSALYLCASSLDLLGNTEAFFGQGTRLTVV.

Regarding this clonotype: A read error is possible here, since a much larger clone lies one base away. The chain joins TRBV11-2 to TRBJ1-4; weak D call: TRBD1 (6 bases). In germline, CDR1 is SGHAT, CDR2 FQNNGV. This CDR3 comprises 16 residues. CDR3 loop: CANSVNRAGNDEKLFF. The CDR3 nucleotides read TGTGCCAACAGCGTAAACAGGGCCGGTAATGATGAAAAACTGTTTTTT.

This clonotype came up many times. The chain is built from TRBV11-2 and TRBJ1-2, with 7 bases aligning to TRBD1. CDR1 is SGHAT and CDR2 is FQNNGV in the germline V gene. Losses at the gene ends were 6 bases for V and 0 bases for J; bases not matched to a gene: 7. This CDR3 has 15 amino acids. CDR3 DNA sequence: TGTGCCAGCAGGGGGCCCGGGACAGCTAACTATGGCTACACCTTC. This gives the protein CASRGPGTANYGYTF. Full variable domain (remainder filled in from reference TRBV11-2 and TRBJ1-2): EAGVAQSPRYKIIEKRQSVAFWCNPISGHATLYWYQQILGQGPKLLIQFQNNGVVDDSQLPKDRFSAERLKGVDSTLKIQPAKLEDSAVYLCASRGPGTANYGYTFGSGTRLTVV.

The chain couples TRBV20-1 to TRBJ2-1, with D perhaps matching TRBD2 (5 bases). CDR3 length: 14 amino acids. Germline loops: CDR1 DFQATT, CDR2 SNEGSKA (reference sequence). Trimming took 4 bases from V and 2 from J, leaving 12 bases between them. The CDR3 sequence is CSATLDSTYNEQFF. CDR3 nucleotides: TGCAGTGCTACCTTGGACTCAACCTACAATGAGCAGTTCTTC.

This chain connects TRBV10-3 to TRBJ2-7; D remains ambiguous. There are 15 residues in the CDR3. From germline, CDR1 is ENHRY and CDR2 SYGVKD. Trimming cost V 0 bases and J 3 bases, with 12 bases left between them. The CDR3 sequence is CAISESELPSYEQYF. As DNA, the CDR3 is TGTGCCATCAGTGAGTCTGAGTTACCCAGCTACGAGCAGTACTTC.

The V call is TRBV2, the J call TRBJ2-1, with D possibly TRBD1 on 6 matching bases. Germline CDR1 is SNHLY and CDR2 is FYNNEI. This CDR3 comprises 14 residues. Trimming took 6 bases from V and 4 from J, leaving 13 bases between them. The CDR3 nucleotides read TGTGCCAGCAGCTCCGGGACACCTTACAATGAGCAGTTCTTC. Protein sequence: CASSSGTPYNEQFF. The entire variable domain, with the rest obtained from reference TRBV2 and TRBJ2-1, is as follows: EPEVTQTPSHQVTQMGQEVILRCVPISNHLYFYWYRQILGQKVEFLVSFYNNEISEKSEIFDDQFSVERPDGSNFTLKIRSTKLEDSAMYFCASSSGTPYNEQFFGPGTRLTVL.

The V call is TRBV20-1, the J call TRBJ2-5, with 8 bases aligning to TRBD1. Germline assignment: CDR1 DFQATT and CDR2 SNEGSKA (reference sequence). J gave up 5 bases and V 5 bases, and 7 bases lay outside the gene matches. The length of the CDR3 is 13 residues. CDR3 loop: CSARRTGMETQYF. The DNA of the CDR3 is TGCAGTGCTCGGCGGACAGGGATGGAGACCCAGTACTTC.

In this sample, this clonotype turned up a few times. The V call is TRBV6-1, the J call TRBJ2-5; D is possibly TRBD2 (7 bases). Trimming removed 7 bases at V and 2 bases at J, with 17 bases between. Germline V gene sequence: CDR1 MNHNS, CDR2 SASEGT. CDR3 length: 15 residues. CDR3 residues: CASTTPGGLQETQYF. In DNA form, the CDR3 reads TGTGCCAGCACCACTCCGGGGGGCCTACAAGAGACCCAGTACTTC.

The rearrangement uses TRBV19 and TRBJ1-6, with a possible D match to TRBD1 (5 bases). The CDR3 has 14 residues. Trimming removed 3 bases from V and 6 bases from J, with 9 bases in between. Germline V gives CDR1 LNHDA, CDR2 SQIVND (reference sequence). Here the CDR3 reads CASSIGQVNSPLHF. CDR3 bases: TGTGCCAGTAGTATCGGACAAGTTAATTCACCCCTCCACTTT.

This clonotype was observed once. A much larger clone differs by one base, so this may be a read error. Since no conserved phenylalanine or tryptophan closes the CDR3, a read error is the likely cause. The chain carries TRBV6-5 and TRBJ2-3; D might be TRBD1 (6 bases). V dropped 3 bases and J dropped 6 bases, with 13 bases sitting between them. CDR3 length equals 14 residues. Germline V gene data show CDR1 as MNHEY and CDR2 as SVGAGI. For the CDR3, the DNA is TGTGCCAGCAGTTATCGGGCAGGGGTGGATACGCAGTATTCT. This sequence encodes CASSYRAGVDTQYS.

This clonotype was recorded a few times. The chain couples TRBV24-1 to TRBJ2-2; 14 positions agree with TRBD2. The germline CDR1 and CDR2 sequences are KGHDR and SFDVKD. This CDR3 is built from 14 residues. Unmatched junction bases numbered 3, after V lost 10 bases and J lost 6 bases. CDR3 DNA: TGTGCCACAGGGACTAGCGGGAGTCCCGGGGAGCTGTTTTTT. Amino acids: CATGTSGSPGELFF.

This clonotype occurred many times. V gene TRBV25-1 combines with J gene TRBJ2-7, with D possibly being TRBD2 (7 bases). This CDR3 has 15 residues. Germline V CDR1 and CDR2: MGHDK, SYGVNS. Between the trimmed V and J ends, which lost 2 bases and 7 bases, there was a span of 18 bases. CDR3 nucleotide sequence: TGTGCCAGCAGTGAAGAGGGAGGGGGATTTGGGGAGCAGTACTTC. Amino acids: CASSEEGGGFGEQYF.